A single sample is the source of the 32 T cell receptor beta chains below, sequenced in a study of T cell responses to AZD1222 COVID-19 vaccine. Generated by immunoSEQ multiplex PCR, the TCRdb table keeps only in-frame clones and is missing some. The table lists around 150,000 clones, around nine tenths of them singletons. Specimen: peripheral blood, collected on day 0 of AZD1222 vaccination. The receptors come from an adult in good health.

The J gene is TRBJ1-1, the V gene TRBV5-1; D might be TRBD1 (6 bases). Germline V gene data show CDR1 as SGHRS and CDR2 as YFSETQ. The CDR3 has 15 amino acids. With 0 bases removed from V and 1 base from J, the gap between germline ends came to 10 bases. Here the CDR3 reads CASSLGGPQNTEAFF. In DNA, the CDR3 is TGCGCCAGCAGCTTGGGGGGGCCCCAGAACACTGAAGCTTTCTTT. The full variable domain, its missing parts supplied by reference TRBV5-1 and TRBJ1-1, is KAGVTQTPRYLIKTRGQQVTLSCSPISGHRSVSWYQQTPGQGLQFLFEYFSETQRNKGNFPGRFSGRQFSNSRSEMNVSTLELGDSALYLCASSLGGPQNTEAFFGQGTRLTVV.

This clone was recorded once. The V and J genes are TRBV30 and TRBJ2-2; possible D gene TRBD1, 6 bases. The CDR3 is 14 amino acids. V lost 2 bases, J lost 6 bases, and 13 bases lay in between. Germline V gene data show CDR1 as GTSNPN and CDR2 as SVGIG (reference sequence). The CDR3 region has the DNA TGTGCCTGGAGTTCGGTACAGGGCTCCGGGGAGCTGTTTTTT. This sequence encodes CAWSSVQGSGELFF.

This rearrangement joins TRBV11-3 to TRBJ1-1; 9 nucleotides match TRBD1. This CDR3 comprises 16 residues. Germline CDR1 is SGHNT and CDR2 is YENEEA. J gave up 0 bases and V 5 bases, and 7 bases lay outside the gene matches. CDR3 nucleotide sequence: TGTGCCAGCAGCACGGGACAGGGTGCTGTGAACACTGAAGCTTTCTTT. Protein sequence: CASSTGQGAVNTEAFF.

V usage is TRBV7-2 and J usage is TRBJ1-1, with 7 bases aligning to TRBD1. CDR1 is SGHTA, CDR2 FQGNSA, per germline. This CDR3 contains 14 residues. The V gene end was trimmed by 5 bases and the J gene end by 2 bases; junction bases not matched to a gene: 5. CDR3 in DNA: TGTGCCAGCAGCCCACGACAGGGCAACACTGAAGCTTTCTTT. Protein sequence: CASSPRQGNTEAFF.

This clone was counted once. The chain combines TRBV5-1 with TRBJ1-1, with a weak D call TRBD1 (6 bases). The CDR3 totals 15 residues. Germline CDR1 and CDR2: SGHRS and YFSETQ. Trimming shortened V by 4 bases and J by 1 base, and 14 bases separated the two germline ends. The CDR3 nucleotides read TGCGCCAGCAGCGGGGGCGGGACAAAGAACACTGAAGCTTTCTTT. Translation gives CASSGGGTKNTEAFF.

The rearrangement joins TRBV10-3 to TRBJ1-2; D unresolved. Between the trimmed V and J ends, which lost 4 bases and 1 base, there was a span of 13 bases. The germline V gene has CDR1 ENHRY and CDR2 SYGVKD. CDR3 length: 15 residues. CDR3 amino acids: CAISGRGENNYGYTF. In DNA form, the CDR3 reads TGTGCCATCAGTGGGCGAGGCGAAAATAACTATGGCTACACCTTC.

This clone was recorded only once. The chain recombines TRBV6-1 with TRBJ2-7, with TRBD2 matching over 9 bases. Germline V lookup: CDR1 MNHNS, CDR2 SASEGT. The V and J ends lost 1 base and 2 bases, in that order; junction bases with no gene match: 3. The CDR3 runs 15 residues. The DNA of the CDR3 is TGTGCCAGCAGTGAAGTAGCGGGGGCGACCTACGAGCAGTACTTC. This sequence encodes CASSEVAGATYEQYF.

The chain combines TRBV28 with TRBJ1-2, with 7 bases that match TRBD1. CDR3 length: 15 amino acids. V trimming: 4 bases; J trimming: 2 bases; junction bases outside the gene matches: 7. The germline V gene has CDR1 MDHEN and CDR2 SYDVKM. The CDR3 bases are TGTGCCAGCAGTTCCTCCTCGACAGGGAACTATGGCTACACCTTC. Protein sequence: CASSSSSTGNYGYTF.

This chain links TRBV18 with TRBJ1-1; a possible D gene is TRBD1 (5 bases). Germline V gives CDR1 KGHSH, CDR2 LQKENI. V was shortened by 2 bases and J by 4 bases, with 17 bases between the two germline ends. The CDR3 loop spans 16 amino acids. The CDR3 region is CASSPNPQVQGTEAFF. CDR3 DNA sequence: TGTGCCAGCTCACCAAACCCCCAGGTGCAGGGCACTGAAGCTTTCTTT.

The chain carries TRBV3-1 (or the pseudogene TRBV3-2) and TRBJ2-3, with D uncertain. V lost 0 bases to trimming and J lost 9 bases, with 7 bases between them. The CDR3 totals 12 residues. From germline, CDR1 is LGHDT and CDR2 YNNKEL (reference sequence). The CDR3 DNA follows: TGTGCCAGCAGCCAAGATCTACGCACGCAGTATTTT. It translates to CASSQDLRTQYF.

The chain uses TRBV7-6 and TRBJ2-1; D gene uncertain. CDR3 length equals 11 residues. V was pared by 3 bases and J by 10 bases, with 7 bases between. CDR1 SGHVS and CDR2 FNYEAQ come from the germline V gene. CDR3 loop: CASSFAQEQFF. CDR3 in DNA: TGTGCCAGCAGCTTCGCTCAAGAGCAGTTCTTC. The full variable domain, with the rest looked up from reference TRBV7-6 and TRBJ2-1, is GAGVSQSPRYKVTKRGQDVALRCDPISGHVSLYWYRQALGQGPEFLTYFNYEAQQDKSGLPNDRFSAERPEGSISTLTIQRTEQRDSAMYRCASSFAQEQFFGPGTRLTVL.

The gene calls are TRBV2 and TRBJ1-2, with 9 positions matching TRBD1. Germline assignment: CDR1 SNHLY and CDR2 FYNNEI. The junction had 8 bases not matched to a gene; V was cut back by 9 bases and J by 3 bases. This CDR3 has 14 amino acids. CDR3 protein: CARSQGARDYGYTF. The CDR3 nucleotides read TGTGCCAGGTCACAGGGGGCAAGGGACTATGGCTACACCTTC. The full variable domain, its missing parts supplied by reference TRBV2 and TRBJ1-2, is EPEVTQTPSHQVTQMGQEVILRCVPISNHLYFYWYRQILGQKVEFLVSFYNNEISEKSEIFDDQFSVERPDGSNFTLKIRSTKLEDSAMYFCARSQGARDYGYTFGSGTRLTVV.

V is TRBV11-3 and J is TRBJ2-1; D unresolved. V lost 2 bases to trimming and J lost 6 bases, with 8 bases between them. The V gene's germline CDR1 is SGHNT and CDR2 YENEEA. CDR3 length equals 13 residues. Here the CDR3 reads CASSLNTINEQFF. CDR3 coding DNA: TGTGCCAGCAGCTTAAATACAATCAATGAGCAGTTCTTC.

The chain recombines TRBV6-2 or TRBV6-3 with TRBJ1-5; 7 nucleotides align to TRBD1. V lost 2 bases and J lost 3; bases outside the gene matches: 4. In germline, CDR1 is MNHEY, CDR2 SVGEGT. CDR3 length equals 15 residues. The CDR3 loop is CASSYRQGLNQPQHF. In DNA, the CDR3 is TGTGCCAGCAGTTACCGACAGGGTCTCAATCAGCCCCAGCATTTT.

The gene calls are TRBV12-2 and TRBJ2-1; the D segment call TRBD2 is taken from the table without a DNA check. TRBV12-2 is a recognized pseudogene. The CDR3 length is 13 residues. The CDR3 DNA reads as TGTGCAAGTCGCTTTAACTCGACTAATGAGCAGTTCTTC. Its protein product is CASRFNSTNEQFF.

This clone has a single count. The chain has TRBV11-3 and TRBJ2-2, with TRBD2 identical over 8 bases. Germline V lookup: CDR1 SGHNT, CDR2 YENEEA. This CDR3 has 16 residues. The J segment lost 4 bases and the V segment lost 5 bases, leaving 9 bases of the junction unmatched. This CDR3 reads CASSLSGTSITGELFF. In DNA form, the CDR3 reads TGTGCCAGCAGCCTATCCGGGACTAGTATCACCGGGGAGCTGTTTTTT.

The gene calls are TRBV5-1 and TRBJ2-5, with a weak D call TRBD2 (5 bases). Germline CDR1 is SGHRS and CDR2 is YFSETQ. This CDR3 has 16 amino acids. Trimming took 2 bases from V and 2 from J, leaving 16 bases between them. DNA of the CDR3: TGCGCCAGCAGCTTATCAGCGGTTCCGGTGCAAGAGACCCAGTACTTC. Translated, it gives CASSLSAVPVQETQYF.

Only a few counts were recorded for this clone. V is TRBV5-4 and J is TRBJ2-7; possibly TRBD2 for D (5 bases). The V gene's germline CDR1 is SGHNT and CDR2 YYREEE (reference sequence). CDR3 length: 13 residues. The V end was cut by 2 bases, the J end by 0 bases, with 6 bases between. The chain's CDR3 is CASSLAVSYEQYF. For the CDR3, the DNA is TGTGCCAGCAGCTTAGCGGTCTCCTACGAGCAGTACTTC.

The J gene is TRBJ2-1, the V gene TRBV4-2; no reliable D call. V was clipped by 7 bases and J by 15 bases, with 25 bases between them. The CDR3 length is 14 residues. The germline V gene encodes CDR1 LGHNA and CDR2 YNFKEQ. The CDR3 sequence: CASTPLGGIPLPFF. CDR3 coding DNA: TGTGCCAGCACCCCCTTGGGTGGGATCCCCCTCCCGTTCTTC.

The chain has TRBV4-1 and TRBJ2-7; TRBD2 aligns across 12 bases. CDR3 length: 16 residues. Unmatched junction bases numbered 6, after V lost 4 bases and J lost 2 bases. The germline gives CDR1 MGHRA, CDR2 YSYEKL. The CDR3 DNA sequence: TGCGCCAGCAGCCTTGGACTAGCGGGGACCGCCTACGAGCAGTACTTC. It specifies CASSLGLAGTAYEQYF.

The chain's CDR3 is CASSPGDTNTGELFF. CDR3 coding DNA: TGCGCCAGCAGTCCCGGGGACACGAACACCGGGGAGCTGTTTTTT. This chain joins TRBV5-1 and TRBJ2-2; D perhaps matches TRBD1 (6 bases). V gave up 5 bases and J gave up 0 bases, with 11 bases separating them. The CDR3 has 15 residues. Germline CDR1 reads SGHRS; CDR2 reads YFSETQ.

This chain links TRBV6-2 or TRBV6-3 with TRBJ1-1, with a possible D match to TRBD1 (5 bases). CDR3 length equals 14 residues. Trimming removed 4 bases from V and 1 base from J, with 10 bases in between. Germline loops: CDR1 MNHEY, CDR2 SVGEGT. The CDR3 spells CASSWRTPNTEAFF. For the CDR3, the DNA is TGTGCCAGCAGTTGGAGGACACCGAACACTGAAGCTTTCTTT.

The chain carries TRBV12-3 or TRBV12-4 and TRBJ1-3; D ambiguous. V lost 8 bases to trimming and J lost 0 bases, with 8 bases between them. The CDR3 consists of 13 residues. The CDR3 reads CASGLFSGNTIYF. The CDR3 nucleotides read TGTGCCAGCGGCCTATTCTCTGGAAACACCATATATTTT.

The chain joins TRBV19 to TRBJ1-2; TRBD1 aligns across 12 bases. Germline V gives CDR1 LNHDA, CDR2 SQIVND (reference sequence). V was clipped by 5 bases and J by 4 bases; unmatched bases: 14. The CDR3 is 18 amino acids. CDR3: CASSETTGQGALGYGYTF. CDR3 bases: TGTGCCAGTAGTGAAACTACGGGACAGGGGGCGTTAGGCTATGGCTACACCTTC.

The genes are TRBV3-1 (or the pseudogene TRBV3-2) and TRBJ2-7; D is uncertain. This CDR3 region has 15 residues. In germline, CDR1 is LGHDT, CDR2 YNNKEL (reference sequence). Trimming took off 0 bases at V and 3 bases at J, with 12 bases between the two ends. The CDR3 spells CASSQDVASHYEQYF. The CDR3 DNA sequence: TGTGCCAGCAGCCAAGATGTGGCTAGTCACTACGAGCAGTACTTC.

DNA of the CDR3: TGTGCCAGCAGTGATGCGCGGGTCTACGAGCAGTACTTC. The encoded protein is CASSDARVYEQYF. The V and J genes are TRBV6-1 and TRBJ2-7, with D possibly matching TRBD2 (5 bases). V shed 3 bases and J shed 3 bases, with 9 bases lying between them. This CDR3 spans 13 amino acids. The germline V gene has CDR1 MNHNS and CDR2 SASEGT.

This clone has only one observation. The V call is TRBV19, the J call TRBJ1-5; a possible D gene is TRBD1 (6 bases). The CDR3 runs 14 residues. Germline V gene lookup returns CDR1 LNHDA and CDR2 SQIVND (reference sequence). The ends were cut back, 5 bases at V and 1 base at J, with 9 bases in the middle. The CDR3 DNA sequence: TGTGCCAGTAGTCCCAGGGGAAGCAATCAGCCCCAGCATTTT. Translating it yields CASSPRGSNQPQHF.

The CDR3 region is CASSLSGDRGRYEQYF. CDR3 coding DNA: TGTGCCAGCAGTTTATCGGGGGACAGGGGTCGCTACGAGCAGTACTTC. The V gene is TRBV27, the J gene TRBJ2-7, with 10 bases lining up with TRBD1. With 0 bases clipped from V and 3 bases from J, the junction kept 5 bases outside the gene matches. Germline CDR1 and CDR2: MNHEY and SMNVEV (reference sequence). This CDR3 contains 16 residues.

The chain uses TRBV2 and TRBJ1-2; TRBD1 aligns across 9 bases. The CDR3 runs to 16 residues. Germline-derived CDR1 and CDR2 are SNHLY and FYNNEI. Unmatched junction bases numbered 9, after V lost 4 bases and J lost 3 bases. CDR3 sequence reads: CASSADRGSFDYGYTF. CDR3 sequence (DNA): TGTGCCAGCAGTGCTGACAGGGGGAGTTTCGACTATGGCTACACCTTC.

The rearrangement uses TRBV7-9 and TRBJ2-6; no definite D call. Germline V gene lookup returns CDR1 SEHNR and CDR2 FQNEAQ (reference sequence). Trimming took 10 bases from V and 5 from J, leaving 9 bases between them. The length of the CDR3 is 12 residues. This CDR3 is CATPIRANVLTF. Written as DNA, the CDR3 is TGTGCCACCCCAATCAGGGCCAACGTCCTGACTTTC.

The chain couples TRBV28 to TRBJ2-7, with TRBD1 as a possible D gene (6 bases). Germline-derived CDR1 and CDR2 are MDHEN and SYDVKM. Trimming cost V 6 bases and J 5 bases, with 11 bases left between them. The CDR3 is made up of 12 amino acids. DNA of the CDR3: TGTGCCAGCAGACAGGGTCGACACGAGCAGTACTTC. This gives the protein CASRQGRHEQYF.

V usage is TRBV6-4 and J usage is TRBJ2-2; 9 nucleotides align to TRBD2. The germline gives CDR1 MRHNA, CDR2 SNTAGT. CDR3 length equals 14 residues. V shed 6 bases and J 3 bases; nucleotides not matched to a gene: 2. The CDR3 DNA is TGTGCCAGCAGCCGACTAGCGGACACCGGGGAGCTGTTTTTT. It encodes CASSRLADTGELFF.